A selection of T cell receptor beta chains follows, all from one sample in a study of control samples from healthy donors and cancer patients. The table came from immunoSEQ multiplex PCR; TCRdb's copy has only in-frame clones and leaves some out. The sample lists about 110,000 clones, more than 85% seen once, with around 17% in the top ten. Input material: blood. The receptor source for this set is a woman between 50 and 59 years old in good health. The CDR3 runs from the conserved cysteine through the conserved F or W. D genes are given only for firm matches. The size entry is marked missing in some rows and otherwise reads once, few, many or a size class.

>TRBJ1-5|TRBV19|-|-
CASTMRNQPQHF
TGTGCCAGCACCATGCGCAATCAGCCCCAGCATTTT
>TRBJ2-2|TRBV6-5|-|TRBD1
CASRSGTGWELFF
TGTGCCAGCAGGTCGGGGACAGGGTGGGAGCTGTTTTTT
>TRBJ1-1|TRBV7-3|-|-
CASSFAPGTEAFF
TGTGCCAGCAGCTTCGCCCCGGGGACTGAAGCTTTCTTT
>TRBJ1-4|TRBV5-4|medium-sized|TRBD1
CASSTGQGVNEKLFF
TGTGCCAGCAGCACAGGACAGGGTGTTAATGAAAAACTGTTTTTT
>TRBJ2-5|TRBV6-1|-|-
CASSDAYLETQYF
TGTGCCAGCAGTGACGCCTATTTAGAGACCCAGTACTTC
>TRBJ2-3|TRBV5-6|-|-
CASSLGAADTQYF
TGTGCCAGCAGCCTTGGGGCCGCAGATACGCAGTATTTT
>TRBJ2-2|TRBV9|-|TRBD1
CASSVVGQGSGELFF
TGTGCCAGCAGCGTAGTTGGACAGGGGTCCGGGGAGCTGTTTTTT
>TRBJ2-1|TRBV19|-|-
CASSRPYLSPRNEQFF
TGTGCCAGTAGTAGGCCCTACTTGAGTCCTAGGAATGAGCAGTTCTTC
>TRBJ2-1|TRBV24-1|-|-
CATSDRGLEQEQFF
TGTGCCACCAGTGATCGGGGACTGGAGCAAGAGCAGTTCTTC
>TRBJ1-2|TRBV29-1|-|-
CSVAGTSYGYTF
TGCAGCGTCGCCGGGACATCCTATGGCTACACCTTC
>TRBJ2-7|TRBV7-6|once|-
CASSLSPDSYGYEQYF
TGTGCCAGCAGCTTATCTCCCGACAGTTATGGGTACGAGCAGTACTTC
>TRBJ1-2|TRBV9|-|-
CASSVEPPPPYGYTF
TGTGCCAGCAGCGTAGAACCTCCCCCCCCCTATGGCTACACCTTC
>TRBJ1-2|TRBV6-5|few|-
CASSYLGNYGYTF
TGTGCCAGCAGTTACTTGGGTAACTATGGCTACACCTTC
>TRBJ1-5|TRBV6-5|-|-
CASSLLGGQPQHF
TGTGCCAGCAGTCTCTTGGGAGGGCAGCCCCAGCATTTT
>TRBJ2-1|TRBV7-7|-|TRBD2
CASSPGGGLEQFF
TGTGCCAGCAGCCCGGGCGGGGGGCTGGAACAGTTCTTC
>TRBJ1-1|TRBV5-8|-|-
CASSLSFRNTEAFF
TGTGCCAGCAGCTTGTCTTTCCGGAACACTGAAGCTTTCTTT
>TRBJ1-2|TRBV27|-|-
CASRWTSGAYGYTF
TGTGCCAGCCGGTGGACTAGCGGGGCTTATGGCTACACCTTC
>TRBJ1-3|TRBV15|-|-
CATSGGTAGRGNTIYF
TGTGCCACCAGCGGAGGGACTGCCGGGAGAGGAAACACCATATATTTT
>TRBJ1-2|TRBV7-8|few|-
CASSEDSVGYTF
TGTGCCAGCAGCGAGGACAGTGTAGGCTACACCTTC
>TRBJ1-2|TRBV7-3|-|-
CASSSTQANYGYTF
TGTGCCAGCAGCTCGACCCAGGCTAACTATGGCTACACCTTC
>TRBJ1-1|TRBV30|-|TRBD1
CAWTRQGNEAFF
TGTGCCTGGACCAGACAGGGGAACGAAGCTTTCTTT
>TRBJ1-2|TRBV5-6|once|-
CASRGSDRRDGYTF
TGTGCCAGCAGGGGATCGGACAGACGGGATGGCTACACCTTC
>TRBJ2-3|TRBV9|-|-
CASSVLGRGTDTQYF
TGTGCCAGCAGCGTACTTGGGCGAGGCACAGATACGCAGTATTTT
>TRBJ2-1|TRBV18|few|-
CASSPGVNSYNEQFF
TGTGCCAGCTCACCCGGGGTTAACTCCTACAATGAGCAGTTCTTC
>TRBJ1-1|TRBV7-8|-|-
CASSIDKNTEAFF
TGTGCCAGCAGCATCGACAAGAACACTGAAGCTTTCTTT
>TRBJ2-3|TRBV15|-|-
CATSRDKANTQYF
TGTGCCACCAGCAGAGACAAAGCTAATACGCAGTATTTT
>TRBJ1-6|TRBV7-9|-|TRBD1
CASSLAGWGQGKNSPLHF
TGTGCCAGCAGCTTAGCGGGCTGGGGACAGGGAAAGAATTCACCCCTCCACTTT
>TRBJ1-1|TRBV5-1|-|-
CASSSEPTMNTEAFF
TGCGCCAGCAGCTCGGAACCCACGATGAACACTGAAGCTTTCTTT
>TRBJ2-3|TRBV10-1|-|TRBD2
CASSQGLFTDTQYF
TGCGCCAGCAGCCAGGGACTATTCACAGATACGCAGTATTTT
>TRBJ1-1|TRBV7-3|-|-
CASSLTPGLMNTEAFF
TGTGCCAGCAGCTTAACGCCGGGACTGATGAACACTGAAGCTTTCTTT
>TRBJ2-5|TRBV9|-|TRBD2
CASNHRGEETQYF
TGTGCCAGCAACCACCGGGGGGAAGAGACCCAGTACTTC
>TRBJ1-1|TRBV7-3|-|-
CASSLRGRPSMNTEAFF
TGTGCCAGCAGCTTAAGGGGCCGACCGAGCATGAACACTGAAGCTTTCTTT
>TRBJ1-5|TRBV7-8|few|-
CASSLAGGYNQPQHF
TGTGCCAGCAGCTTAGCGGGGGGGTACAATCAGCCCCAGCATTTT
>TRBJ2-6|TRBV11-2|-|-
CASSLEGLANVLTF
TGTGCCAGCAGCTTAGAAGGGTTGGCCAACGTCCTGACTTTC
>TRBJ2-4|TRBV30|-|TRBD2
CAWTGRLNIQYF
TGTGCCTGGACCGGGAGGTTAAACATTCAGTACTTC
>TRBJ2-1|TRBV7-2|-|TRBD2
CASSPVLRTSGNNEQFF
TGTGCCAGCAGCCCCGTCCTGAGGACTAGCGGAAACAATGAGCAGTTCTTC